This is a list of T cell receptor beta chains from one sample in a study of blood T cell repertoires in COVID-19. The data were produced by immunoSEQ multiplex PCR, yet TCRdb's version contains in-frame clones alone and is incomplete. The sample carries some 310,000 clones, under 90% recorded once. Sequenced material: peripheral blood. The receptors were gathered from a woman between 25 and 40 years old with COVID-19, enrolled during active disease. CDR3s include the opening cysteine and the closing phenylalanine or tryptophan. D genes are given only for firm matches. The listing skips clone size in some rows; elsewhere it reads once, few, many or a size class.

>NA|20|TRBV27|TRBD2|TRBJ2-1
CASSFSPGLAVLSSYNEQFF
TGTGCCAGCAGTTTCTCCCCGGGACTAGCGGTCCTGAGCTCCTACAATGAGCAGTTCTTC
>NA|14|TRBV5-6|TRBD1|TRBJ1-1
CASSLYDRDTEAFF
TGTGCCAGCAGCCTCTACGACAGGGACACTGAAGCTTTCTTT
>NA|12|TRBV6-5|TRBD1|TRBJ1-2
CASRVQGAGYTF
TGTGCCAGCAGAGTACAGGGGGCCGGCTACACCTTC
>NA|16|TRBV11-1|TRBD2|TRBJ2-2
CASSLGEGANTGELFF
TGTGCCAGCAGCTTAGGGGAGGGCGCGAACACCGGGGAGCTGTTTTTT
>NA|15|TRBV14|NA|TRBJ2-3
CASSQGPPSTDTQYF
TGTGCCAGCAGCCAAGGGCCACCTAGCACAGATACGCAGTATTTT
>NA|16|TRBV27|TRBD2|TRBJ2-3
CASSPTSGRAPDTQYF
TGTGCCAGCAGTCCAACTAGCGGGAGGGCCCCAGATACGCAGTATTTT
>NA|16|TRBV5-4|TRBD1|TRBJ2-3
CASSFPGDRGKYTQYF
TGTGCCAGCAGCTTCCCCGGGGACAGGGGGAAATATACGCAGTATTTT
>NA|11|TRBV2|NA|TRBJ2-7
CASRDYAEQYF
TGTGCCAGCAGAGACTACGCAGAGCAGTACTTC
>NA|14|TRBV15|NA|TRBJ1-3
CATSPRTRGNTIYF
TGTGCCACCAGCCCTCGGACCCGGGGGAACACCATATATTTT
>few|14|TRBV2|NA|TRBJ1-2
CASSEVSGDYGYTF
TGTGCCAGCAGTGAAGTTAGCGGGGACTATGGCTACACCTTC
>NA|14|TRBV27|NA|TRBJ1-2
CASSSTALVYGYTF
TGTGCCAGCAGTTCGACAGCCTTGGTCTATGGCTACACCTTC
>NA|17|TRBV7-4|NA|TRBJ2-4
CASSLDPSSISKNIQYF
TGTGCCAGCAGCTTGGATCCCTCTAGCATTTCCAAAAACATTCAGTACTTC
>NA|17|TRBV5-1|TRBD2|TRBJ2-1
CASSRRSGTRDYNEQFF
TGCGCCAGCAGCCGGAGATCCGGGACTAGGGACTACAATGAGCAGTTCTTC
>NA|14|TRBV6-6|TRBD1|TRBJ1-2
CASTIGGISYGYTF
TGTGCCAGCACCATAGGGGGCATCTCCTATGGCTACACCTTC
>NA|16|TRBV25-1|NA|TRBJ1-4
CASSTGRGATNEKLFF
TGTGCCAGCAGCACTGGGAGGGGCGCAACTAATGAAAAACTGTTTTTT
>NA|16|TRBV30|TRBD2|TRBJ2-7
CAWSGGTSGASYEQYF
TGTGCCTGGAGCGGAGGGACTAGCGGGGCCTCCTACGAGCAGTACTTC
>NA|15|TRBV24-1|NA|TRBJ2-1
CATSDHRDVYNEQFF
TGTGCCACCAGTGACCACAGGGACGTGTACAATGAGCAGTTCTTC
>few|14|TRBV7-2|NA|TRBJ2-1
CASSLAPRDNEQFF
TGTGCCAGCAGCTTAGCTCCCCGCGACAATGAGCAGTTCTTC
>NA|13|TRBV6-4|TRBD2|TRBJ2-1
CASSPQRDGEQFF
TGTGCCAGCAGTCCCCAGCGGGACGGCGAGCAGTTCTTC
>few|13|TRBV18|TRBD1|TRBJ1-2
CASSPGRGDGYTF
TGTGCCAGCTCACCGGGCAGGGGGGATGGCTACACCTTC
>NA|13|TRBV7-2|TRBD1|TRBJ1-2
CASSQGTGNGYTF
TGTGCCAGCAGCCAAGGGACAGGGAATGGCTACACCTTC
>NA|12|TRBV11-2|NA|TRBJ2-5
CASSLGGATQYF
TGTGCCAGCAGCTTAGGAGGTGCGACCCAGTACTTC
>NA|15|TRBV11-3|TRBD1|TRBJ2-7
CASSPGQGRAYEQYF
TGTGCCAGCAGTCCGGGACAGGGACGCGCCTACGAGCAGTACTTC
>NA|15|TRBV3-1/TRBV3-2|TRBD2|TRBJ2-1
CASSQVSGTYNEQFF
TGTGCCAGCAGCCAAGTAAGCGGGACCTACAATGAGCAGTTCTTC
>NA|14|TRBV15|TRBD1|TRBJ1-4
CATIAGTGDEKLFF
TGTGCCACCATAGCCGGGACAGGGGATGAAAAACTGTTTTTT
>NA|13|TRBV7-7|NA|TRBJ1-4
CASSDRFNEKLFF
TGTGCCAGCAGTGACAGGTTTAATGAAAAACTGTTTTTT
>NA|13|TRBV12-3/TRBV12-4|TRBD1|TRBJ1-2
CASSSNTGGGYTF
TGTGCCAGCAGTTCGAACACAGGGGGTGGCTACACCTTC
>NA|13|TRBV18|TRBD1|TRBJ2-7
CASSPAGGDEQYF
TGTGCCAGCTCACCGGCAGGGGGCGACGAGCAGTACTTC
>NA|13|TRBV6-5|NA|TRBJ1-5
CASSYAGDQPQHF
TGTGCCAGCAGTTACGCCGGGGATCAGCCCCAGCATTTT
>NA|17|TRBV6-4|TRBD1|TRBJ2-1
CASRVMLGQGLYWGQFF
TGTGCCAGCAGAGTCATGCTGGGACAGGGTTTATATTGGGGGCAGTTCTTC
>NA|15|TRBV19|NA|TRBJ2-4
CASSSRDLAKNIQYF
TGTGCCAGTAGTTCCCGGGATCTAGCCAAAAACATTCAGTACTTC
>NA|15|TRBV18|TRBD2|TRBJ2-7
CASSPPGLTSYEQYF
TGTGCCAGCTCACCACCGGGACTAACCTCCTACGAGCAGTACTTC
>few|12|TRBV7-2|NA|TRBJ1-2
CASSLIFYGYTF
TGTGCCAGCAGCTTAATCTTTTATGGCTACACCTTC
>NA|14|TRBV6-5|NA|TRBJ2-1
CASSREGLSNEQFF
TGTGCCAGCAGTCGAGAAGGACTGTCCAATGAGCAGTTCTTC
>NA|14|TRBV10-1|NA|TRBJ1-2
CASSESRVGYGYTF
TGCGCCAGCAGTGAGTCGCGAGTTGGCTATGGCTACACCTTC
>NA|13|TRBV19|NA|TRBJ1-1
CASSIGRNTEAFF
TGTGCCAGTAGTATAGGTCGGAACACTGAAGCTTTCTTT